The entry that follows covers one T cell receptor (beta chain) sequence. Its antigen is undetermined. Trimming took 5 bases from V and 7 from J, leaving 9 bases between them. The CDR3 is 12 residues long. CDR1 is SGHVS and CDR2 is FQNEAQ in the germline V gene. Sequenced material consisted of expressed TCRB transcripts (all of the isolated RNA was reverse transcribed). TCRdb's copy holds only in-frame clones and misses some; the assay was immunoSEQ multiplex PCR. In the table there are about 900,000 clones, roughly 15% of which are singletons. The data stem from a study of beta chain features in type 1 diabetes. Study conclusions and caveats: These data did not resolve whether HLA type affects TCRB rearrangement. Moderately but significantly shorter TCRB CDR3s were found in Type 1 diabetes patients in all four CD4+ subsets.

Sequencing input: naive CD4+ T cells from blood. The source of this sequence is a woman younger than 30 in good health. The rearrangement joins TRBV7-8 to TRBJ2-1; D is possibly TRBD2 (5 bases). In DNA form, the CDR3 reads TGTGCCAGCAGCCGGACGGGGAATGAGCAGTTCTTC. Translation gives CASSRTGNEQFF.